The present TCR beta chain was sequenced within a study of blood T cell repertoires in COVID-19. Study details: Some COVID-19 samples were acute and others convalescent; all came from the United States, Italy and Spain. In each case, the material was cDNA or gDNA derived from T cells, B-cell-depleted T cells, or PBMCs.

The germline V and J ends were trimmed by 7 bases and 3 bases, with 16 bases remaining between them. Germline-derived CDR1 and CDR2 are SGHRS and YFSETQ. The CDR3 is 14 amino acids. TCRdb's copy holds only in-frame clones and misses some; the assay was immunoSEQ multiplex PCR. The top ten clones hold about 3.9% of a sample with approximately 88,000 clones, 85% to 95% of them seen once. This sequence originates from a woman aged 50 to 60 in a cohort sampled during active COVID-19. Sequencing input: peripheral blood. The chain uses TRBV5-1 and TRBJ1-1, with D perhaps matching TRBD1 (6 bases). The CDR3, as DNA: TGCGCCAGCTCCATAGGGGCAGGGGACACTGAAGCTTTCTTT. Protein: CASSIGAGDTEAFF.